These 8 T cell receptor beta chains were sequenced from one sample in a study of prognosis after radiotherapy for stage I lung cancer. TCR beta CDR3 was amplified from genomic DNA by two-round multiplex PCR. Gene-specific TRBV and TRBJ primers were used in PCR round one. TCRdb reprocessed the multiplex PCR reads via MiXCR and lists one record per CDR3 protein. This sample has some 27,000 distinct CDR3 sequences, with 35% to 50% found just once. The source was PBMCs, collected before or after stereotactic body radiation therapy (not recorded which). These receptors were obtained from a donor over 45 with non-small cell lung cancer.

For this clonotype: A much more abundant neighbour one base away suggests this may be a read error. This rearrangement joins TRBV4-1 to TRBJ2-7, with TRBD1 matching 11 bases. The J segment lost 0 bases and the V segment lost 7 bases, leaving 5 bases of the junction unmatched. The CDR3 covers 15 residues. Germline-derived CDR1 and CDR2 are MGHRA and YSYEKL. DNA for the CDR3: TGCGCCAGCATCCCCGGACAGGGGGCCTCCTACGAGCAGTACTTC. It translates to CASIPGQGASYEQYF.

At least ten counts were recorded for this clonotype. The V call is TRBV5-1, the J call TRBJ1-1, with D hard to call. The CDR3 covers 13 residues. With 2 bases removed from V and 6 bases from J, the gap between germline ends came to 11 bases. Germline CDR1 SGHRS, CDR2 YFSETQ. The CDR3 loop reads CASSFQGPAEAFF. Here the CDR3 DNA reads TGCGCCAGCAGCTTTCAAGGGCCAGCTGAAGCTTTCTTT.

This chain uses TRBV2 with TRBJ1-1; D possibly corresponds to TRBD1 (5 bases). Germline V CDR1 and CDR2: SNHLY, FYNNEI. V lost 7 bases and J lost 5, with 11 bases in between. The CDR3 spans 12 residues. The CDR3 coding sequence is TGTGCCAGCATGGGCACAGGAACTGAAGCTTTCTTT. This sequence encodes CASMGTGTEAFF. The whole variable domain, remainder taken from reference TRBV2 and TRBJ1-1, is EPEVTQTPSHQVTQMGQEVILRCVPISNHLYFYWYRQILGQKVEFLVSFYNNEISEKSEIFDDQFSVERPDGSNFTLKIRSTKLEDSAMYFCASMGTGTEAFFGQGTRLTVV.

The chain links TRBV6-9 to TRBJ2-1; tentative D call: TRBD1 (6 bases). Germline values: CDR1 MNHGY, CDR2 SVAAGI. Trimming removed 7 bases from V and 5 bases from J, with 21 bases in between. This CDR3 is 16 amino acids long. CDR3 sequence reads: CASINYQGCRHNEQFF. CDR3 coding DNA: TGTGCCAGCATCAACTATCAGGGGTGCCGCCACAATGAGCAGTTCTTC.

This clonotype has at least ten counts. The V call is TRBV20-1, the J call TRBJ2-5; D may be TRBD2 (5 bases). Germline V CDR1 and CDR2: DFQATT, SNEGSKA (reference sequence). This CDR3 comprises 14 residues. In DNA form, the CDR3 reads TGCAGCTCTAACCCGACTACTTCCCAAGAGACCCAGTACTTC. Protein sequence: CSSNPTTSQETQYF.

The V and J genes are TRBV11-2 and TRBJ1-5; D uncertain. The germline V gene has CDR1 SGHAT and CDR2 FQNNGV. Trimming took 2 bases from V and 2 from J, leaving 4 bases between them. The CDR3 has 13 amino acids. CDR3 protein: CASSLRGNQPQHF. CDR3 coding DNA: TGTGCCAGCAGCTTACGGGGCAATCAGCCCCAGCATTTT.

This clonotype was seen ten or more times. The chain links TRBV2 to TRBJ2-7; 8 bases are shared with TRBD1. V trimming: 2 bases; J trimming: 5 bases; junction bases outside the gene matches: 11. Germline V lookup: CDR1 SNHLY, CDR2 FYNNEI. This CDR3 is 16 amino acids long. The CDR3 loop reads CASSESSWTGQNEQYF. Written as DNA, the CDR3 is TGTGCCAGCAGTGAATCCTCCTGGACAGGGCAAAACGAGCAGTACTTC. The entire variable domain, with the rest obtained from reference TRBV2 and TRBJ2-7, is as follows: EPEVTQTPSHQVTQMGQEVILRCVPISNHLYFYWYRQILGQKVEFLVSFYNNEISEKSEIFDDQFSVERPDGSNFTLKIRSTKLEDSAMYFCASSESSWTGQNEQYFGPGTRLTVT.

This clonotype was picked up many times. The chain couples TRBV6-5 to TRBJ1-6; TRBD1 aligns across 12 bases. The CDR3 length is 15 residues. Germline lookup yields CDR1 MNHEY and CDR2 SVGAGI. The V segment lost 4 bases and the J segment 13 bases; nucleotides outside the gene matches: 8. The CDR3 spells CASSSRDRGRFPLHF. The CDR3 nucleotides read TGTGCCAGCAGTTCCCGGGACAGGGGGCGATTCCCCCTCCACTTT.